A few counts support the clone carrying this TCR beta chain. Antigen specificity is unknown. MiXCR, applied by TCRdb to the 5' RACE reads, yields one record per CDR3 protein. The sample consists of 1.5 million to 2 million distinct CDR3 sequences, about 32% of them appearing once. The record originates from a study of identical twins. The study, taken as a whole, reports: A cross-sectional statistical analysis, not follow-up of the same donors, supported the conclusions. Abundant beta clonotypes from cord blood had fewer insertions, unlike memory repertoires, which showed none.

What was sequenced was cord blood. The source of this sequence is a newborn girl in good health.

The CDR3 coding sequence is TGTGCCAGCAGCCTCACGGGACAGGTGAACACTGAAGCTTTCTTT. Protein: CASSLTGQVNTEAFF. This chain joins TRBV3-1 and TRBJ1-1; 8 bases line up with TRBD1. V was pared by 4 bases and J by 0 bases, with 4 bases of the junction left unmatched. The germline V gene has CDR1 LGHDT and CDR2 YNNKEL (reference sequence). CDR3 length: 15 amino acids.